The subject of this entry is one TCR beta chain. Antigen: not known. Second-dose groups at about 4 or about 12 weeks were pooled. The data originate from a study of T cell responses to AZD1222 COVID-19 vaccine. Whole-study results and caveats: Only 5 or 6 AZD1222 recipients were seropositive at baseline.

Data came from immunoSEQ multiplex PCR; TCRdb stores just in-frame clones and leaves some out. The sample shows about 120,000 clones, roughly 87% of them seen only once. The sample consisted of peripheral blood, taken 28 days after the second AZD1222 dose. This receptor was identified in an adult who received the AZD1222 COVID-19 vaccine.

CDR3 DNA sequence: TGTGCCAGCAGCGTAGCGGGAGAAGGGACCCAGTACTTC. Translated, it gives CASSVAGEGTQYF. The chain recombines TRBV9 with TRBJ2-5; a possible D gene is TRBD2 (6 bases). V shed 0 bases and J shed 7 bases, with 10 bases lying between them. CDR1 SGDLS and CDR2 YYNGEE come from the germline V gene. The CDR3 totals 13 residues.